The sequence of this T cell receptor (beta chain) was determined in a study of blood T cell repertoires in COVID-19 (dated by TCRdb to the early 2020s). In terms of the full investigation: Samples from collaborators originated in the United States, Italy and Spain and spanned both the acute and convalescent phases of COVID-19. The material from the prospective study consisted of cDNA or gDNA derived from T cells, B-cell-depleted T cells, or PBMCs. The dataset comprised deeply sampled blood TCRbeta repertoires from subjects exposed to, actively infected with, or recovered from COVID-19. The repertoires were released in a freely available public database intended as a resource for research on the immune response to SARS-CoV-2. The samples were drawn from two sources: the first 160 participants of the ongoing ImmuneRACE study, and over 1,000 subjects contributed by 6 global collaborators. Nearly every sample came with metadata listing a de-identified subject ID, COVID-19 status, age in years and sex. Where available, HLA class I and class II types were obtained from metadata supplied by the sample provider rather than from assay-based typing. Here is what the overall study found, with its caveats: How much clinical and demographic metadata was included differed by source and by participant, and the metadata was provided uncurated.

Per the germline V gene, MDHEN is the CDR1 and SYDVKM is the CDR2. Spanning cysteine to phenylalanine, the CDR3 consists of 16 amino acids. The only DNA kept is the CDR3, 48 bases in frame from the first base. After removal of 5 bases from V and 7 bases from J, the junction retains 12 bases not matched to a gene. As for this clone: Its antigen remains undetermined. Per-base qualities were not stored, and no clone one base away is much larger.

The immunoSEQ Assay, a bias-controlled multiplex PCR, was used to amplify TCRbeta CDR3 regions from genomic DNA. Processing in the source paper ran as follows. The number of nucleated cells in each sample was estimated by amplification of reference gene primers within the assay. To quantify the absolute abundance of each unique TCRbeta CDR3 rearrangement, sequence reads were collapsed and filtered. For each sample, productive Simpson clonality was calculated as the square root of Simpson's diversity index over productive rearrangements. Held by TCRdb, this immuneACCESS table contains in-frame sequences only and omits some clones. Under half of the omission traces to an unresolved V gene where checked; the cause of the rest is unknown. V, J and clone size are those of that table, while D and trimming were read from the DNA. The sample data list 370,000 or so clones, and roughly 80% of these were observed just once. Around 1.1% of the sample is in the top ten clones.

Whole blood was collected in K2EDTA tubes by collaborating institutions according to the institutions' own protocols. For TCRbeta analysis, collaborator samples were shipped as frozen whole blood, as isolated PBMCs, or as DNA extracted from either sample type. Source material: peripheral blood. The V and J segments used are TRBV28 and TRBJ1-5, with 9 junctional bases fitting TRBD1. This clonotype was obtained from a human donor with acute or convalescent COVID-19. The donor label of this sample is uncertain. CDR3 region: CASSLGGGQGWQPQHF. The DNA sequence is as follows: TGTGCCAGCAGTCTAGGGGGGGGACAGGGCTGGCAGCCCCAGCATTTT.